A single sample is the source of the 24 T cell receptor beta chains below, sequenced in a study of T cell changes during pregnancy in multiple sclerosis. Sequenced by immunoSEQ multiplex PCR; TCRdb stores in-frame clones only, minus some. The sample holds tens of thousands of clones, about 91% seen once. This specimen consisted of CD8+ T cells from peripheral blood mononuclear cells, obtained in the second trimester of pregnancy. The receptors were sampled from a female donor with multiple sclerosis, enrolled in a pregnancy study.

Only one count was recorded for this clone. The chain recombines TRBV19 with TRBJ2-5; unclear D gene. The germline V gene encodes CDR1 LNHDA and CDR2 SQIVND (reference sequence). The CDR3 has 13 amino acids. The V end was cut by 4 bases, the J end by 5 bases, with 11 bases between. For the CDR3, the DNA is TGTGCCAGTAGTACACCGGAGTGGGAGACCCAGTACTTC. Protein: CASSTPEWETQYF.

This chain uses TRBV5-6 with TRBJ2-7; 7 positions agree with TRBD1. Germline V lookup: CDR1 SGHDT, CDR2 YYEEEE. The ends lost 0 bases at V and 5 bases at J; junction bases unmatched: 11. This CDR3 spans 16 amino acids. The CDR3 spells CASSLGLLTGRHEQYF. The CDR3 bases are TGTGCCAGCAGCTTGGGTTTGTTGACAGGGCGCCACGAGCAGTACTTC. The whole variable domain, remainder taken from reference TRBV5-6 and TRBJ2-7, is DAGVTQSPTHLIKTRGQQVTLRCSPKSGHDTVSWYQQALGQGPQFIFQYYEEEERQRGNFPDRFSGHQFPNYSSELNVNALLLGDSALYLCASSLGLLTGRHEQYFGPGTRLTVT.

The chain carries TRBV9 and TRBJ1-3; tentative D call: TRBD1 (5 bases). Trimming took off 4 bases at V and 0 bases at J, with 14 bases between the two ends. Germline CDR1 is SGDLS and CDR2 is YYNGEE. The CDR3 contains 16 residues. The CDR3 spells CASSPSTGHSGNTIYF. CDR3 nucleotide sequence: TGTGCCAGCAGCCCGAGTACAGGTCACTCTGGAAACACCATATATTTT.

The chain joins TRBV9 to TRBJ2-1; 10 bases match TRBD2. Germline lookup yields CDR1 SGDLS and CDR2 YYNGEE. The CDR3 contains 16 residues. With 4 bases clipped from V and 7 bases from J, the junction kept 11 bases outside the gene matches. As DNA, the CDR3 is TGTGCCAGCAGCTCCCCAGCGGGGGGGCCTCAAAATGAGCAGTTCTTC. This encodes CASSSPAGGPQNEQFF.

The CDR3 bases are TGTGCCAGCAGTGAACAGGGCGATCCCTTTGCAGATACGCAGTATTTT. Protein sequence: CASSEQGDPFADTQYF. The chain couples TRBV6-1 to TRBJ2-3, with D possibly being TRBD1 (5 bases). The CDR3 is made up of 16 amino acids. Looked up from germline, CDR1 is MNHNS and CDR2 is SASEGT. V lost 2 bases and J 4 bases, leaving 16 bases between the germline ends.

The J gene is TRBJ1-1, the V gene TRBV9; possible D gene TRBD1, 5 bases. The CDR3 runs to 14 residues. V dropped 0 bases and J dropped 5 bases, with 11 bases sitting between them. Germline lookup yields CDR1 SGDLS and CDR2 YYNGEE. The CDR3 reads CASSVGARATEAFF. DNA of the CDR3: TGTGCCAGCAGCGTAGGTGCCAGGGCAACTGAAGCTTTCTTT. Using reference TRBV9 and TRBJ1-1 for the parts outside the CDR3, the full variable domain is DSGVTQTPKHLITATGQRVTLRCSPRSGDLSVYWYQQSLDQGLQFLIQYYNGEERAKGNILERFSAQQFPDLHSELNLSSLELGDSALYFCASSVGARATEAFFGQGTRLTVV.

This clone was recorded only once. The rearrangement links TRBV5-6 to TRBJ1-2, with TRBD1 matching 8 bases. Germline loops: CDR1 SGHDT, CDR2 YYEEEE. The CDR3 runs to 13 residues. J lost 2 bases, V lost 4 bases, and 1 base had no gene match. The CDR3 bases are TGTGCCAGCAGCGCAGGGGGCAACTATGGCTACACCTTC. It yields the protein CASSAGGNYGYTF.

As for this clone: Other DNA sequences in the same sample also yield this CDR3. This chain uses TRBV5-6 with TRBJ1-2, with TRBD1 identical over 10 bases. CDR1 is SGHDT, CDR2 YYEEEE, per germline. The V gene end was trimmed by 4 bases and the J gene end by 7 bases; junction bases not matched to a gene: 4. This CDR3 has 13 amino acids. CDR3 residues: CASSPGTGAGYTF. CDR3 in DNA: TGTGCCAGCAGCCCTGGGACAGGGGCTGGCTACACCTTC.

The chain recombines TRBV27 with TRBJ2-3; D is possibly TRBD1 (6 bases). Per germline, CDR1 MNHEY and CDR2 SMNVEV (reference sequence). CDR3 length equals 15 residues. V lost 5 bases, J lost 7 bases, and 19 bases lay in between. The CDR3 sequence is CASSLPPGQSNTQYF. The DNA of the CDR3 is TGTGCCAGCAGTCTCCCTCCCGGACAGTCCAATACGCAGTATTTT.

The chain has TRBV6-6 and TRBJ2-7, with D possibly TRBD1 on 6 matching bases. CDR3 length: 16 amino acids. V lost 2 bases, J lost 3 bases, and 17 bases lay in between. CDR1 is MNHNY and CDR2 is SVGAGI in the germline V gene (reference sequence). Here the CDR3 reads CASSYGHRAFDYEQYF. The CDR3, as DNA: TGTGCCAGCAGTTACGGCCACAGGGCTTTCGACTACGAGCAGTACTTC.

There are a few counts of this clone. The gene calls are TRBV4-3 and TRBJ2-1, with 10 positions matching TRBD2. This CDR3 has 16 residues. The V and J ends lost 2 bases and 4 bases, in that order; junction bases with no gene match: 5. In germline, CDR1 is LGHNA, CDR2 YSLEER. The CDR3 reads CASSQTPSGGYNEQFF. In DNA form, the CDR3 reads TGCGCCAGCAGCCAAACCCCTAGCGGGGGATACAATGAGCAGTTCTTC.

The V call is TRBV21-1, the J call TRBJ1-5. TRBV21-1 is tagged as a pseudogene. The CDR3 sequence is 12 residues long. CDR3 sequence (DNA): TGTGCCAGCAGCAAGGGGGGTCAGCCCCAGCATTTT. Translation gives CASSKGGQPQHF.

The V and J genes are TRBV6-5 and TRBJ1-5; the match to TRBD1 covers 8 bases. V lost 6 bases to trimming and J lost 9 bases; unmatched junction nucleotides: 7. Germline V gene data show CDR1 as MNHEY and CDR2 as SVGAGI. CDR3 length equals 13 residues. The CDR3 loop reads CASSTGQAGPQHF. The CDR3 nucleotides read TGTGCCAGCAGCACGGGACAGGCCGGGCCCCAGCATTTT.

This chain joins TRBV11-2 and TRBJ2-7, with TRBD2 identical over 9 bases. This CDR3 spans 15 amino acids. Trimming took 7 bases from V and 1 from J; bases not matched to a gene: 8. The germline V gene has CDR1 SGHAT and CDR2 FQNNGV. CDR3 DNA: TGTGCCAGCAAAGTGGGTAGCGGGGGTTCCTACGAGCAGTACTTC. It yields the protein CASKVGSGGSYEQYF.

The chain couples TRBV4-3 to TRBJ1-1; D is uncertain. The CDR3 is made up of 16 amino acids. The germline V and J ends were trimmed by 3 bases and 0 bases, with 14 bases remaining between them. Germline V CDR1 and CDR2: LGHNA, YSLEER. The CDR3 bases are TGCGCCAGCAGCCAGGTCACAGTTTCCATGAACACTGAAGCTTTCTTT. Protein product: CASSQVTVSMNTEAFF.

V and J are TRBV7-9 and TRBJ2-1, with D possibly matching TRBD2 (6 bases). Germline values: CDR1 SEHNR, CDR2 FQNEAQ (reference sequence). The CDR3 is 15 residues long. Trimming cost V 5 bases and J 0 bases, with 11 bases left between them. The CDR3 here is CASSGDSSSYNEQFF. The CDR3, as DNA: TGTGCCAGCAGCGGGGACTCGAGCTCCTACAATGAGCAGTTCTTC.

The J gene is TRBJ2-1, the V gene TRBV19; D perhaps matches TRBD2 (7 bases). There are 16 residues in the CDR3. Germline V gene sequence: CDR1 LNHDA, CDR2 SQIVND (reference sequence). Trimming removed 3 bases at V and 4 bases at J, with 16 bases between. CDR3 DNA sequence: TGTGCCAGTAGTATTTATGGCGGGGGCCAGTACAATGAGCAGTTCTTC. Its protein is CASSIYGGGQYNEQFF.

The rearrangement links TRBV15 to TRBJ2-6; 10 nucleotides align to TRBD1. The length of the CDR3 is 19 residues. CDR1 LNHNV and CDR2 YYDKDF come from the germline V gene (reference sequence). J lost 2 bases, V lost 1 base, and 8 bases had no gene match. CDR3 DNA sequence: TGTGCCACCAGCAGAGCCCCGGACAGGGGGGTCCCTGGGGCCAACGTCCTGACTTTC. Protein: CATSRAPDRGVPGANVLTF.

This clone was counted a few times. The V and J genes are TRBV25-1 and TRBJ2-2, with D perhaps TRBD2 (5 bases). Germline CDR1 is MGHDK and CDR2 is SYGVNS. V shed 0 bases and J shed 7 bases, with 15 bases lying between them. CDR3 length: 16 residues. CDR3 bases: TGTGCCAGCAGTGAATATTTGTCCGGGGTTGGCGGGGAGCTGTTTTTT. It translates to CASSEYLSGVGGELFF.

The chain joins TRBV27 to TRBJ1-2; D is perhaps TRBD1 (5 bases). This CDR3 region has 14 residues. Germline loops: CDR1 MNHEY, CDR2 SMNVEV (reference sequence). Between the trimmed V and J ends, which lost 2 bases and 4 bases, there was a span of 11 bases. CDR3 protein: CASSLLQQGYGYTF. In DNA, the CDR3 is TGTGCCAGCAGTTTACTCCAGCAGGGCTATGGCTACACCTTC.

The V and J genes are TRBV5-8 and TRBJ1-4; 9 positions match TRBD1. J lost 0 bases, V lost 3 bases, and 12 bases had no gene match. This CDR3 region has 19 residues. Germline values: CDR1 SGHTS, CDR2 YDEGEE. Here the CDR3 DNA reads TGTGCCAGCAGCTCGCGTCCCGGACAGGGGTTCCCAACTAATGAAAAACTGTTTTTT. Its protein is CASSSRPGQGFPTNEKLFF.

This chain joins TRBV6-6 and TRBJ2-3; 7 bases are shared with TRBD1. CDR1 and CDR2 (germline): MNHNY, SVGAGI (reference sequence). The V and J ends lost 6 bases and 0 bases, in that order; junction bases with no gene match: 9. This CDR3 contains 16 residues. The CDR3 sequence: CASSLPDRVSTDTQYF. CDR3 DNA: TGTGCCAGCAGCCTCCCCGACAGGGTCAGCACAGATACGCAGTATTTT.

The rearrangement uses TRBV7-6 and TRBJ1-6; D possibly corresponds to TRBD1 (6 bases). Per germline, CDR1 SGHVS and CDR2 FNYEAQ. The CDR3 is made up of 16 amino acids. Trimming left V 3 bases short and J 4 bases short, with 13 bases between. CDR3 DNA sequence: TGTGCCAGCAGCTTCTACGCGACAGGTTATAATTCACCCCTCCACTTT. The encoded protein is CASSFYATGYNSPLHF.

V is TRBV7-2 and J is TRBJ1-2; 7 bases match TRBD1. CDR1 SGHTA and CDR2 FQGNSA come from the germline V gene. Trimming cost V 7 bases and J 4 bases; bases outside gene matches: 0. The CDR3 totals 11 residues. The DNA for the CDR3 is TGTGCCAGCACAGGGGGCTATGGCTACACCTTC. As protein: CASTGGYGYTF.